This T cell receptor beta chain was profiled in a study of blood T cell repertoires in COVID-19. Looking at the study overall: The analysed material was cDNA or gDNA that came from T cells, B-cell-depleted T cells, or PBMCs.

Between the trimmed V and J ends, which lost 0 bases and 0 bases, there was a span of 15 bases. Looked up from germline, CDR1 is MGHRA and CDR2 is YSYEKL. CDR3 length equals 19 residues. Sequenced by immunoSEQ multiplex PCR; TCRdb stores in-frame clones only, minus some. Of about 66,000 clones in the sample, roughly nine tenths were seen once. The clonotype originates from a human donor in a cohort sampled during active COVID-19. Sequencing was carried out using peripheral blood. The rearrangement joins TRBV4-1 to TRBJ2-6; tentatively, D is TRBD1 (6 bases). In DNA, the CDR3 is TGCGCCAGCAGCCAAGACAGGAGGACAGCCGGCTCTGGGGCCAACGTCCTGACTTTC. As protein: CASSQDRRTAGSGANVLTF.